This T cell receptor (beta chain) emerged from a study of T cell responses to AZD1222 COVID-19 vaccine. Study-level results: Dominant at 160-218 and 743-854, vaccine-associated CD4 TCRs also spanned spike. The number of AZD1222 recipients seropositive at baseline was only five to seven. Two AZD1222 doses significantly raised spike-specific TCR breadth and depth over controls. Within unmutated variant regions lay the reported targets of nearly half of spike-specific TCRs.

About this clone itself: The antigen remains unidentified.

TCRdb keeps only in-frame clones here, not all; method: immunoSEQ multiplex PCR. The sample has just under 100,000 clones; about 88% are singletons. Between the trimmed V and J ends, which lost 6 bases and 2 bases, there was a span of 14 bases. The germline gives CDR1 MNHNY, CDR2 SVGAGI (reference sequence). The CDR3 sequence is 14 residues long. This rearrangement joins TRBV6-6 to TRBJ2-7; D gene ambiguous. This clonotype originated in an adult in good health. Specimen: peripheral blood, collected on day 0 of AZD1222 vaccination. The CDR3 sequence: CASRDTGSTYEQYF. As DNA, the CDR3 is TGTGCCAGCAGGGATACGGGCTCCACCTACGAGCAGTACTTC.